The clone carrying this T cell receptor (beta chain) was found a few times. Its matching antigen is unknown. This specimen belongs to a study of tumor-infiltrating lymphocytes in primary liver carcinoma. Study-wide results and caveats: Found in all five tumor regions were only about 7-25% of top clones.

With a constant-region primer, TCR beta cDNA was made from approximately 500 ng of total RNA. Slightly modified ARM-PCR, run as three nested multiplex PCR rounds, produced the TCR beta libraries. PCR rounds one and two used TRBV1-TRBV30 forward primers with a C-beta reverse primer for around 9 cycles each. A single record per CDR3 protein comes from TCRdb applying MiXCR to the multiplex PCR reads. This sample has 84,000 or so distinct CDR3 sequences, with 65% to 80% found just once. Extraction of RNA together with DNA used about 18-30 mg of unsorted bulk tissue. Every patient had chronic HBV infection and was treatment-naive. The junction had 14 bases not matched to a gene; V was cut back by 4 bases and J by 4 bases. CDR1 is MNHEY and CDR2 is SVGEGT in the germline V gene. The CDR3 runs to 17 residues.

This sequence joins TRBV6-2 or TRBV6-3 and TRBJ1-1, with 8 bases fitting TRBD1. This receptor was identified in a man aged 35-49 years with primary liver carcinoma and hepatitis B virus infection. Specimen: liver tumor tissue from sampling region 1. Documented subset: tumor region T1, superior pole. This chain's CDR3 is CASSSRDRGSGSTEAFF. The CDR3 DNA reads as TGTGCCAGCAGTTCCCGAGACAGGGGAAGCGGGAGCACTGAAGCTTTCTTT.